The source of this TCR beta chain is a study of metastatic and nonmetastatic thyroid tumors. The germline gives CDR1 SGHVS, CDR2 FNYEAQ. The CDR3 consists of 15 residues. V lost 1 base and J 0 bases, leaving 10 bases between the germline ends. Whole-study results and caveats: Versus benign nodules, malignant thyroid tumors reportedly had significantly higher TCR beta diversity, in blood and tumor.

Every patient was untreated before thyroid surgery. As for this clone: Its antigen is not known.

Through MiXCR, TCRdb re-clonotyped the PCR reads. Seen here are roughly 33,000 clones, 17% observed once, and the top ten hold just under 7%. This receptor was identified in a female donor with papillary thyroid cancer or a benign thyroid nodule (not recorded which). Some clones in this sample may be carry-over from other donors' samples. The rearrangement joins TRBV7-6 to TRBJ2-7; no clear D. The source material was blood. Here the CDR3 reads CASSLGVGSSYEQYF. The CDR3 region has the DNA TGTGCCAGCAGCTTAGGGGTAGGCAGCTCCTACGAGCAGTACTTC.